This T cell receptor beta chain was observed in a study of blood T cell repertoires in COVID-19. Looking at the study overall: T cells, B-cell-depleted T cells, or PBMCs provided the cDNA or gDNA that served as material.

Trimming shortened V by 3 bases and J by 0 bases, and 9 bases separated the two germline ends. Germline V lookup: CDR1 SNHLY, CDR2 FYNNEI. The CDR3 loop spans 15 amino acids. Assay: immunoSEQ multiplex PCR; the TCRdb copy retains only in-frame clones and omits some. The sample has more than 200,000 clones, roughly 87% seen once. This chain links TRBV2 with TRBJ2-1; D gene uncertain. This clonotype was sampled from a man aged 18 to 30 with active or convalescent COVID-19. Sample: peripheral blood. CDR3 amino acids: CASSDAWSSYNEQFF. The CDR3 DNA reads as TGTGCCAGCAGTGATGCGTGGAGCTCCTACAATGAGCAGTTCTTC.